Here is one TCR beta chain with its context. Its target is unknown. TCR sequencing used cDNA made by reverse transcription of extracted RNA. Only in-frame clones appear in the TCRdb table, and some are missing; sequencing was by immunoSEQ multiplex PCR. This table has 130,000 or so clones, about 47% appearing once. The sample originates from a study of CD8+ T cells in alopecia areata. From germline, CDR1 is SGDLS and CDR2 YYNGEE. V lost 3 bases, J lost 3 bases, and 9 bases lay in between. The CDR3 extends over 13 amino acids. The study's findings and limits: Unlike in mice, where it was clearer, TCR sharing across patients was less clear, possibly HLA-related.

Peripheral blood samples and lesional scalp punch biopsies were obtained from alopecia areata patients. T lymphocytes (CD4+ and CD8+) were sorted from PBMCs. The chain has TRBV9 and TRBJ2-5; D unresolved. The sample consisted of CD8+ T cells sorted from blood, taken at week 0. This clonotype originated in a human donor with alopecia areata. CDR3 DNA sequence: TGTGCCAGCAGCGAGCCCTACAAAGAGACCCAGTACTTC. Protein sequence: CASSEPYKETQYF.